One and the same sample provided the 27 T cell receptor beta chains below, sequenced in a study of cytomegalovirus exposure and HLA in healthy donors. Primers for the PCR totalled 60 Vbeta and 13 Jbeta. Clones were read by immunoSEQ multiplex PCR, and TCRdb kept only the in-frame ones, dropping some. Of some 130,000 clones in the sample, around 73% were seen once. Sequencing used PBMCs. These receptors originate from a man aged 45-60 years in good health and CMV-seronegative.

CDR3 sequence: CASSASGTGELFF. The CDR3 region has the DNA TGTGCCAGCAGCGCGTCGGGCACCGGGGAGCTGTTTTTT. This chain uses TRBV2 with TRBJ2-2; D not resolved. The CDR3 has 13 residues. V was shortened by 6 bases and J by 4 bases, with 9 bases between the two germline ends. The germline CDR1 and CDR2 sequences are SNHLY and FYNNEI.

The V call is TRBV19, the J call TRBJ1-1; TRBD1 agrees at 7 bases. With V trimmed by 4 bases and J by 2 bases, 19 bases remained unmatched. CDR1 and CDR2 (germline): LNHDA, SQIVND (reference sequence). The CDR3 runs to 19 residues. CDR3 coding DNA: TGTGCCAGTAGTACGGAAGGGGGCACAGGGTGGGCCTCAAACACTGAAGCTTTCTTT. Its translation: CASSTEGGTGWASNTEAFF.

This clone appeared once. The chain joins TRBV9 to TRBJ2-3, with 8 bases that match TRBD2. CDR3 size: 15 residues. Germline-derived CDR1 and CDR2 are SGDLS and YYNGEE. V gave up 4 bases and J gave up 1 base; unmatched junction bases: 5. Here the CDR3 DNA reads TGTGCCAGCAGCAAGATAGCGGGGCGCACAGATACGCAGTATTTT. It encodes CASSKIAGRTDTQYF.

A note on this clone: This sample includes further DNA sequences coding for the same CDR3. The chain joins TRBV6-5 to TRBJ2-7, with TRBD1 identical over 8 bases. Germline V CDR1 and CDR2: MNHEY, SVGAGI. V lost 6 bases and J lost 2; bases outside the gene matches: 6. The CDR3 consists of 14 residues. The CDR3 coding sequence is TGTGCCAGCAGCTACGGGACAGGAGCCTACGAGCAGTACTTC. Amino acids: CASSYGTGAYEQYF.

The J gene is TRBJ1-6, the V gene TRBV4-3; 8 bases are shared with TRBD1. The ends lost 0 bases at V and 10 bases at J; junction bases unmatched: 5. This CDR3 contains 15 residues. Germline lookup yields CDR1 LGHNA and CDR2 YSLEER. CDR3 protein: CASSQDRTGYSPLHF. The CDR3 coding sequence is TGCGCCAGCAGCCAAGATCGGACAGGGTACTCACCCCTCCACTTT.

This clone was observed a single time. The CDR3, as DNA: TGCGCCAGCAGCTTGGGTAGGGAGGTGGGCACTGAAGCTTTCTTT. It translates to CASSLGREVGTEAFF. J is TRBJ1-1 and V is TRBV5-1; D is ambiguous. The germline gives CDR1 SGHRS, CDR2 YFSETQ. The CDR3 runs to 15 residues. Trimming took off 0 bases at V and 4 bases at J, with 13 bases between the two ends.

This chain links TRBV19 with TRBJ2-3, with a weak D call TRBD2 (5 bases). This CDR3 spans 13 amino acids. Germline lookup yields CDR1 LNHDA and CDR2 SQIVND (reference sequence). V lost 4 bases to trimming and J lost 5 bases, with 10 bases between them. This CDR3 is CASSRGGIDTQYF. The CDR3 coding sequence is TGTGCCAGTAGTAGAGGAGGAATAGATACGCAGTATTTT.

The gene calls are TRBV6-1 and TRBJ2-1, with TRBD1 matching 8 bases. The CDR3 sequence is 14 residues long. J gave up 8 bases and V 4 bases, and 7 bases lay outside the gene matches. Germline V gives CDR1 MNHNS, CDR2 SASEGT. The CDR3 DNA reads TGTGCCAGCAGTGGCCCGGACAGGGTGGATGAGCAGTTCTTC. Its translation is CASSGPDRVDEQFF.

The gene calls are TRBV6-5 and TRBJ2-5, with 9 positions matching TRBD2. The J call is doubtful: the DNA matches TRBJ2-7 better. CDR1 is MNHEY, CDR2 SVGAGI, per germline. CDR3 length: 16 amino acids. CDR3 loop: CASSYSLAGRIYEQYF. In DNA, the CDR3 is TGTGCCAGCAGTTATTCACTAGCGGGTCGGATCTACGAGCAGTACTTC.

The chain uses TRBV27 and TRBJ2-2, with D uncertain. Germline V lookup: CDR1 MNHEY, CDR2 SMNVEV (reference sequence). V dropped 3 bases and J dropped 0 bases, with 8 bases sitting between them. This CDR3 has 15 residues. Here the CDR3 reads CASSFYNTNTGELFF. The CDR3 DNA follows: TGTGCCAGCAGTTTTTACAACACGAACACCGGGGAGCTGTTTTTT.

Remarks on this clone: The same CDR3 also results from other DNA sequences found in this sample. The CDR3, as DNA: TGCAGCGTTGGGACAGGGGACCAGCCCCAGCATTTT. Its protein is CSVGTGDQPQHF. The chain uses TRBV29-1 and TRBJ1-5; TRBD1 aligns across 9 bases. Germline V lookup: CDR1 SQVTM, CDR2 ANQGSEA. This CDR3 has 12 amino acids. V was pared by 4 bases and J by 7 bases, with 2 bases of the junction left unmatched.

The genes are TRBV5-6 and TRBJ2-7, with 7 bases matching TRBD1. V was clipped by 3 bases and J by 2 bases; unmatched bases: 8. The CDR3 is made up of 15 amino acids. Germline V lookup: CDR1 SGHDT, CDR2 YYEEEE. DNA for the CDR3: TGTGCCAGCAGCTGGACCGGGACAGCTACCTACGAGCAGTACTTC. It specifies CASSWTGTATYEQYF. The whole variable domain, remainder taken from reference TRBV5-6 and TRBJ2-7, is DAGVTQSPTHLIKTRGQQVTLRCSPKSGHDTVSWYQQALGQGPQFIFQYYEEEERQRGNFPDRFSGHQFPNYSSELNVNALLLGDSALYLCASSWTGTATYEQYFGPGTRLTVT.

The CDR3 reads CASSFSTNTGELFF. The CDR3 nucleotides are TGCGCCAGCAGCTTTTCAACGAACACCGGGGAGCTGTTTTTT. V usage is TRBV5-1 and J usage is TRBJ2-2; D unclear. Germline V CDR1 and CDR2: SGHRS, YFSETQ. The CDR3 length is 14 residues. V was trimmed by 2 bases and J by 0 bases, leaving 5 bases between them.

This clone was counted a few times. The same CDR3 can be traced to other DNA sequences in this sample. V and J are TRBV2 and TRBJ1-2; a possible D gene is TRBD1 (5 bases). V gave up 6 bases and J gave up 2 bases, with 7 bases separating them. Germline-derived CDR1 and CDR2 are SNHLY and FYNNEI. The CDR3 consists of 12 residues. The CDR3 DNA reads as TGTGCCAGCAGACAGGAGAACTATGGCTACACCTTC. Amino acids: CASRQENYGYTF.

The V gene is TRBV11-2, the J gene TRBJ2-7; D remains unclear. Trimming shortened V by 1 base and J by 0 bases, and 7 bases separated the two germline ends. The CDR3 is 14 residues long. Germline V lookup: CDR1 SGHAT, CDR2 FQNNGV. The CDR3 DNA reads as TGTGCCAGCAGCTTAGGAGGTTCCTCCTACGAGCAGTACTTC. It translates to CASSLGGSSYEQYF.

This clone was detected only a few times. The V and J genes are TRBV7-9 and TRBJ2-7, with 14 bases aligning to TRBD2. Trimming took 5 bases from V and 10 from J; bases not matched to a gene: 10. The CDR3 spans 15 residues. Germline V gene sequence: CDR1 SEHNR, CDR2 FQNEAQ (reference sequence). This CDR3 reads CASSPPGLAGAAQYF. CDR3 DNA sequence: TGTGCCAGCAGCCCACCGGGACTAGCGGGAGCGGCACAGTACTTC.

This sequence joins TRBV4-3 and TRBJ2-2, with D maybe TRBD2 (5 bases). V was cut by 4 bases and J by 7 bases, with 13 bases left in between. Germline loops: CDR1 LGHNA, CDR2 YSLEER. This CDR3 is 14 amino acids long. The CDR3 DNA reads TGCGCCAGCAGCCTCGGGCAGAGGGTCGGGGAGCTGTTTTTT. Its translation: CASSLGQRVGELFF.

The chain carries TRBV4-1 and TRBJ2-1, with 9 bases matching TRBD2. The ends lost 1 base at V and 9 bases at J; junction bases unmatched: 4. Germline loops: CDR1 MGHRA, CDR2 YSYEKL. CDR3 length equals 14 residues. This CDR3 is CASSQVAGVGEQFF. The CDR3 coding sequence is TGCGCCAGCAGCCAAGTAGCGGGAGTTGGTGAGCAGTTCTTC.

V gene TRBV7-9 combines with J gene TRBJ2-6; 12 bases align to TRBD2. The length of the CDR3 is 19 residues. The V gene's germline CDR1 is SEHNR and CDR2 FQNEAQ (reference sequence). Trimming at V came to 0 bases and at J to 2 bases, leaving 5 bases not matched to a gene. The CDR3 region is CASSLATSGRGPGANVLTF. The CDR3 DNA sequence: TGTGCCAGCAGCTTAGCGACTAGCGGGAGAGGTCCTGGGGCCAACGTCCTGACTTTC.

The chain has TRBV11-2 and TRBJ2-1; TRBD1 matches at 8 bases. Germline CDR1 and CDR2: SGHAT and FQNNGV. This CDR3 contains 15 residues. Losses at the gene ends were 5 bases for V and 6 bases for J; bases not matched to a gene: 9. The CDR3 sequence: CASSVFQGAGNEQFF. In nucleotides, the CDR3 is TGTGCCAGCAGCGTGTTCCAGGGGGCGGGCAATGAGCAGTTCTTC.

The V and J genes are TRBV28 and TRBJ2-1; D may be TRBD1 (6 bases). CDR3 length: 17 residues. Germline V gene data show CDR1 as MDHEN and CDR2 as SYDVKM. V was pared by 3 bases and J by 0 bases, with 15 bases between. CDR3 nucleotides: TGTGCCAGCAGTTTCCAGGGGACCGCACTCTCCTACAATGAGCAGTTCTTC. Translated: CASSFQGTALSYNEQFF.

V and J are TRBV6-1 and TRBJ2-2; 9 bases fit TRBD2. V trimming: 8 bases; J trimming: 1 base; junction bases outside the gene matches: 5. This CDR3 has 15 amino acids. Germline CDR1 is MNHNS and CDR2 is SASEGT. The CDR3 loop reads CASGSGRGNTGELFF. The CDR3, as DNA: TGTGCCAGCGGTAGCGGGAGAGGGAACACCGGGGAGCTGTTTTTT.

V and J are TRBV5-1 and TRBJ2-5, with D unclear. Trimming took off 0 bases at V and 4 bases at J, with 10 bases between the two ends. This CDR3 contains 14 residues. Looked up from germline, CDR1 is SGHRS and CDR2 is YFSETQ. The CDR3 loop reads CASSLGRVSETQYF. The CDR3 bases are TGCGCCAGCAGCTTGGGTAGAGTGTCAGAGACCCAGTACTTC. Full variable domain (missing parts from reference TRBV5-1 and TRBJ2-5): KAGVTQTPRYLIKTRGQQVTLSCSPISGHRSVSWYQQTPGQGLQFLFEYFSETQRNKGNFPGRFSGRQFSNSRSEMNVSTLELGDSALYLCASSLGRVSETQYFGPGTRLLVL.

The chain links TRBV10-1 to TRBJ2-1; the match to TRBD2 covers 9 bases. CDR3 length equals 17 residues. Germline CDR1 reads WNHNN; CDR2 reads SYGVQD (reference sequence). Germline trimming cut 0 bases from V and 9 bases from J; bases unmatched to any gene: 12. CDR3 loop: CASSESAPAGGLFEQFF. The CDR3 DNA follows: TGCGCCAGCAGTGAGTCGGCTCCAGCGGGAGGTTTATTTGAGCAGTTCTTC.

J is TRBJ2-4 and V is TRBV2; 9 positions agree with TRBD1. CDR1 and CDR2 from the germline V gene are SNHLY and FYNNEI. The junction had 6 bases not matched to a gene; V was cut back by 6 bases and J by 3 bases. The CDR3 totals 15 residues. Here the CDR3 reads CASSPTGGVKNIQYF. CDR3 coding DNA: TGTGCCAGCAGCCCGACAGGGGGAGTCAAAAACATTCAGTACTTC. The whole variable domain, remainder taken from reference TRBV2 and TRBJ2-4, is EPEVTQTPSHQVTQMGQEVILRCVPISNHLYFYWYRQILGQKVEFLVSFYNNEISEKSEIFDDQFSVERPDGSNFTLKIRSTKLEDSAMYFCASSPTGGVKNIQYFGAGTRLSVL.

This chain links TRBV5-1 with TRBJ2-7; D ambiguous. Deletions cut 2 bases from V and 5 bases from J, with 14 bases between. Germline V gene sequence: CDR1 SGHRS, CDR2 YFSETQ. This CDR3 is built from 14 residues. DNA of the CDR3: TGCGCCAGCAGCTTTTCGGATCCCACTAACGAGCAGTACTTC. It yields the protein CASSFSDPTNEQYF.

V gene TRBV28 combines with J gene TRBJ1-5; 8 positions match TRBD1. Germline CDR1 is MDHEN and CDR2 is SYDVKM. The CDR3 is 15 residues long. The V segment lost 5 bases and the J segment 2 bases; nucleotides outside the gene matches: 5. For the CDR3, the DNA is TGTGCCAGCAGTCAACTGACAGGGGGCAATCAGCCCCAGCATTTT. Protein: CASSQLTGGNQPQHF.